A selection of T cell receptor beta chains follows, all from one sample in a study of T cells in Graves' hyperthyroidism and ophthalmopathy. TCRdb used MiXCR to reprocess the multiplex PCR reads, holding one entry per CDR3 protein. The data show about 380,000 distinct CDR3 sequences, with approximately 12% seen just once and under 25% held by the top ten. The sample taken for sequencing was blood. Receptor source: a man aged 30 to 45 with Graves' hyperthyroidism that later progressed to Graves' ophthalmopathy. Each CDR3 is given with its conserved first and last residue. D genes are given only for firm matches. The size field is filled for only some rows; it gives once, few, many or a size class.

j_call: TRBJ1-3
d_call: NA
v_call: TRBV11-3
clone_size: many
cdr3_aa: CASSSGQTNTIYF
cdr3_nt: TGTGCCAGCAGCTCCGGGCAAACAAACACCATATATTTT

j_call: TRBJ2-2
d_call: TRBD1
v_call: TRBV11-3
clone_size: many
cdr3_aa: CASRDHRGFAGELFF
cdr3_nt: TGTGCCAGCAGAGACCACAGGGGTTTCGCCGGGGAGCTGTTTTTT

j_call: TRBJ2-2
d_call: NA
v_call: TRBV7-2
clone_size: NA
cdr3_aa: CARSLRQANTGELFF
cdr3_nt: TGTGCCAGAAGCTTAAGACAGGCGAACACCGGGGAGCTGTTTTTT

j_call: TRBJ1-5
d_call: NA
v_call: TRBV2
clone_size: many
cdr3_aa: CASKAVLRGGPGNQPQHF
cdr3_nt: TGTGCCAGCAAGGCGGTTTTAAGGGGGGGGCCGGGCAATCAGCCCCAGCATTTT

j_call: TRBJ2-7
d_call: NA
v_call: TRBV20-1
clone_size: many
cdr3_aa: CSARDPTGMVQYF
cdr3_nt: TGCAGTGCTAGAGATCCCACAGGTATGGTGCAGTACTTC

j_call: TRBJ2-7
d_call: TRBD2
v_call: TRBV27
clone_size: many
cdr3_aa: CASSLGLAGDEQYF
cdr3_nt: TGTGCCAGCAGTTTAGGGCTAGCGGGGGACGAGCAGTACTTC

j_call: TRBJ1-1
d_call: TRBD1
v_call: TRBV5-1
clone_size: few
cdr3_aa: CASSWSRDRGQYARNTEAFF
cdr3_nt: TGCGCCAGCAGCTGGTCCCGGGACAGGGGGCAGTATGCAAGGAACACTGAAGCTTTCTTT

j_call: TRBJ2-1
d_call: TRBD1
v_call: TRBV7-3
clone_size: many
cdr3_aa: CASSDRGRYNEQFF
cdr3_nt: TGTGCCAGCAGTGACAGGGGGCGGTACAATGAGCAGTTCTTC

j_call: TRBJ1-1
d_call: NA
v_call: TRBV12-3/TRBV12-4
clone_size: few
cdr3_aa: CASSLGGMGLNTEAFF
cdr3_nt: TGTGCCAGCAGTTTAGGGGGGATGGGGTTGAACACTGAAGCTTTCTTT

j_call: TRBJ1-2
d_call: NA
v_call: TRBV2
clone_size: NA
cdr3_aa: CASSEGFSGYTF
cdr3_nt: TGTGCCAGCAGCGAGGGATTCAGTGGCTACACCTTC

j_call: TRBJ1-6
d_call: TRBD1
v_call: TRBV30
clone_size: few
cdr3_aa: CAWSLTGGPDSPLHF
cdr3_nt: TGTGCCTGGAGTTTAACAGGGGGTCCCGATTCACCCCTCCACTTT

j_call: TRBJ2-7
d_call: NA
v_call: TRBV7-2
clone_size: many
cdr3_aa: CASSLPGTLAYEQYF
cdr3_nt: TGTGCCAGCAGCCTCCCCGGGACACTTGCCTACGAGCAGTACTTC

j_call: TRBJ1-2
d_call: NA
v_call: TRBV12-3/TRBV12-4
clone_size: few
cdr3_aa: CASSLNSQYGYTF
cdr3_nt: TGTGCCAGCAGTTTAAACAGCCAATATGGCTACACCTTC

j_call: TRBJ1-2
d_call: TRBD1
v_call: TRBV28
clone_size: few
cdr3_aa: CASSLPDRNYGYTF
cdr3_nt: TGTGCCAGCAGTTTACCGGACAGGAACTATGGCTACACCTTC

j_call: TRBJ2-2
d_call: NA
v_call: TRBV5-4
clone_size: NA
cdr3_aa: CASSSAGAGPNTGELFF
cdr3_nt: TGTGCCAGCAGCTCCGCGGGGGCCGGCCCGAACACCGGGGAGCTGTTTTTT

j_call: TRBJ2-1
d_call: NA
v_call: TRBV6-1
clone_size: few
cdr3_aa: CASSEKRSMSNEQFF
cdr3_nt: TGTGCCAGCAGTGAAAAAAGGTCCATGTCCAATGAGCAGTTCTTC

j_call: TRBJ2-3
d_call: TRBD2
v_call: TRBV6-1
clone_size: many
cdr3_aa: CASSGKGLAGVGRDTQYF
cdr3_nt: TGTGCCAGCAGTGGTAAAGGACTAGCGGGGGTCGGTAGAGATACGCAGTATTTT

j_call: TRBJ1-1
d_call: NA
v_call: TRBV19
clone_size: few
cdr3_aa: CASSIRRGLGGTEAFF
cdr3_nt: TGTGCCAGTAGTATACGGCGGGGGCTGGGCGGCACTGAAGCTTTCTTT

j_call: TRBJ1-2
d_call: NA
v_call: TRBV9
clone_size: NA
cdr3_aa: CASSAQGGKRDYGYTF
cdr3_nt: TGTGCCAGCAGCGCCCAAGGGGGAAAACGGGACTATGGCTACACCTTC

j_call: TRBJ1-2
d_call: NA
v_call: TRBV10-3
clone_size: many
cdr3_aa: CAITEPDGSYGYTF
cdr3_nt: TGTGCCATCACCGAGCCGGACGGATCCTATGGCTACACCTTC

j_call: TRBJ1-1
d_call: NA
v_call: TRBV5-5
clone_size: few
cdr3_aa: CASSFGGAKEEAFF
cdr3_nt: TGTGCCAGCAGCTTCGGGGGGGCTAAGGAGGAAGCTTTCTTT

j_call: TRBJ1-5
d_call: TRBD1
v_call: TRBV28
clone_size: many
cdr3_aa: CASRLTGVNQPQHF
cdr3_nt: TGTGCCAGCAGACTGACAGGGGTCAATCAGCCCCAGCATTTT

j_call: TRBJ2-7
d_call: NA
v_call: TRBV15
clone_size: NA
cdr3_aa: CATSRDGGIDSYEQYF
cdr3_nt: TGTGCCACCAGCAGAGATGGCGGGATTGACTCCTACGAGCAGTACTTC

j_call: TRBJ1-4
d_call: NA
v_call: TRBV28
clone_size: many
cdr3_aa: CASSFPGATNEKLFF
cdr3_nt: TGTGCCAGCAGTTTCCCAGGGGCAACTAATGAAAAACTGTTTTTT

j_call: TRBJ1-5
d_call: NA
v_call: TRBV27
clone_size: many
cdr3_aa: CASSPIGPLSNQPQHF
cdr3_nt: TGTGCCAGCAGTCCAATTGGACCCCTGAGCAATCAGCCCCAGCATTTT

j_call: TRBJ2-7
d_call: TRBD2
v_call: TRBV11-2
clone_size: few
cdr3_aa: CASETSVSYEQYF
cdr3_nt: TGTGCCAGCGAGACTAGCGTCTCCTACGAGCAGTACTTC

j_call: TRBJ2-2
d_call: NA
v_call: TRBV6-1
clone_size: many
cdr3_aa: CASSKTENTGELFF
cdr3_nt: TGTGCCAGCAGCAAAACAGAGAACACCGGGGAGCTGTTTTTT

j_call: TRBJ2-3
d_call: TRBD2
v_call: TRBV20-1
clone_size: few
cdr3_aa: CSAETSGGARDTQYF
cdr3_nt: TGCAGTGCTGAGACTAGCGGGGGGGCAAGAGATACGCAGTATTTT

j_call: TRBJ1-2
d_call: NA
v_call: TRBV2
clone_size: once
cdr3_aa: CASSETRIYGCTF
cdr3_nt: TGTGCCAGCAGTGAAACTCGGATCTATGGCTGCACCTTC

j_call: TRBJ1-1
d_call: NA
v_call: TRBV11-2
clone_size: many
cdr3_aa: CASQGRAEAFF
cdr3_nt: TGTGCCAGCCAAGGGAGGGCTGAAGCTTTCTTT

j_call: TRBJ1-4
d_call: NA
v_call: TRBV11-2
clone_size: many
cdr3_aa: CASSFGEGPEKLFF
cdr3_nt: TGTGCCAGCAGCTTTGGTGAGGGACCTGAAAAACTGTTTTTT

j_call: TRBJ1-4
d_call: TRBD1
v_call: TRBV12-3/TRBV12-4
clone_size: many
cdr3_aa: CASSLGGTGQEKLFF
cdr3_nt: TGTGCCAGCAGTTTAGGAGGGACAGGGCAGGAAAAACTGTTTTTT

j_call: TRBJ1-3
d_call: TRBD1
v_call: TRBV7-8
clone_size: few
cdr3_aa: CASSLEGTAVGNTIYF
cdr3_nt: TGTGCTAGCAGCTTAGAGGGGACAGCGGTTGGAAACACCATATATTTT

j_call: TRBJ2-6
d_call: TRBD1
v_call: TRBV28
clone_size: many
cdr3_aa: CASSLVGQGALGANVLTF
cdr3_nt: TGTGCCAGCAGTTTAGTGGGACAGGGAGCTCTAGGGGCCAACGTCCTGACTTTC

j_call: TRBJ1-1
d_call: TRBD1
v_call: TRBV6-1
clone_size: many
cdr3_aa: CASSEGQGLRAFF
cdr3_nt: TGTGCCAGCAGTGAGGGACAGGGGTTGCGAGCTTTCTTT

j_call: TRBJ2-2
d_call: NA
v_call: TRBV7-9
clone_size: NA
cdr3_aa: CASSLEPGRNTGELFF
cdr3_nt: TGTGCCAGCAGCTTAGAGCCAGGGCGGAACACCGGGGAGCTGTTTTTT

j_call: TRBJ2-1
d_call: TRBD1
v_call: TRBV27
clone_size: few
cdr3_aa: CASTTGGLYNEQFF
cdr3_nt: TGTGCCAGCACCACAGGGGGCTTGTACAATGAGCAGTTCTTC

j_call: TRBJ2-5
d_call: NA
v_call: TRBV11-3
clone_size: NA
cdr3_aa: CASSLVQQQETQNF
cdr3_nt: TGTGCCAGCAGCTTGGTACAGCAGCAAGAGACCCAGAACTTC

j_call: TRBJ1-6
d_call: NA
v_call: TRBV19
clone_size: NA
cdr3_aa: CASSVTGVRDNSPLHF
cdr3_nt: TGTGCCAGTAGTGTAACAGGAGTTCGTGATAATTCACCCCTCCACTTT

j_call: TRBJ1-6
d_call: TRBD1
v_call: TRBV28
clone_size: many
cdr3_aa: CASNDPTGGHSPLHF
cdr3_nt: TGTGCCAGCAACGACCCAACAGGGGGACATTCACCCCTCCACTTT

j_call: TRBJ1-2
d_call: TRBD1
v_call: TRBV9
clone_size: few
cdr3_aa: CASSGQGTLPANYGYTF
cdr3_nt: TGTGCCAGCAGCGGACAGGGTACCCTCCCAGCTAACTATGGCTACACCTTC

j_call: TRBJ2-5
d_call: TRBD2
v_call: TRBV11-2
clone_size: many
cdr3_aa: CASSLGERGGGETQYF
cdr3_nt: TGTGCCAGCAGCTTAGGGGAGCGGGGGGGTGGTGAGACCCAGTACTTC

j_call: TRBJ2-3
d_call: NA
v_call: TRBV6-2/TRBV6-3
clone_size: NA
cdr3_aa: CASRMEGVDTQYF
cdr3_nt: TGTGCCAGCAGGATGGAGGGGGTAGATACGCAGTATTTT

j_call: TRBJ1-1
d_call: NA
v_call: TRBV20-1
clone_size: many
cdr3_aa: CSALGTGGTEAFF
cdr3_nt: TGCAGTGCTCTCGGGACTGGGGGGACTGAAGCTTTCTTT

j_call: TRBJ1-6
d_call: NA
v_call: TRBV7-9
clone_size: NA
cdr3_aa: CASSLATRDSPLHF
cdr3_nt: TGTGCCAGCAGCTTAGCGACCCGGGATTCACCCCTCCACTTT

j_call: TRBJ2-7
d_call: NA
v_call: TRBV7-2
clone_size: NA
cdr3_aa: CASRQEYFYEQYF
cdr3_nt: TGTGCCAGCAGACAAGAATACTTCTACGAGCAGTACTTC

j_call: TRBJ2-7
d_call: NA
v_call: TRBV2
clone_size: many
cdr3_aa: CASSDMTSYEQYF
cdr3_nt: TGTGCCAGCAGTGATATGACTTCCTACGAGCAGTACTTC